This T cell receptor beta chain is drawn from a study of shared clonotypes between healthy human individuals. For the study at large: Donor composition was two women and three men, aged 18 to 49.

Overall study findings and caveats: Estimated richness values were generally larger in naive subsets than in memory subsets. Rarefaction curves obtained for sorted subsets showed sequencing incomplete despite large depth. Sampling covered blood only; tissue repertoires likely differ.

Naive CD8 isolation took CD45RO-negative cells positively selected for CCR7 and excluded terminally differentiated effector memory CD45RA+ cells. Concerning this clone itself: Its antigen is still unknown.

Assay used: immunoSEQ multiplex PCR; TCRdb lists only in-frame clones, some missing. In the table there are about 2.2 million clones, around 93% of which are singletons. This TCR derives from a man aged 18 to 29 in good health. Some clones in this sample may be carry-over from other donors' samples. Sequences were obtained from naive CD8+ T cells from PBMCs.

The CDR3 is CASRPLTDTQYF. Written as DNA, the CDR3 is TGTGCCAGCAGGCCACTCACAGATACGCAGTATTTT. This rearrangement joins TRBV13 to TRBJ2-3; no firm D call. Trimming pared 6 bases from V and 2 bases from J, leaving 6 bases between. The CDR3 extends over 12 amino acids. CDR1 and CDR2 from the germline V gene are PRHDT and FYEKMQ (reference sequence).